This TCR beta chain was profiled in a study of blood T cell repertoires in COVID-19. Study-level background: Donors in the United States, Italy and Spain gave samples during acute or convalescent COVID-19.

Those enrolled in Seattle joined during active infection and were followed longitudinally afterward. Source study methods: Estimates of nucleated cell counts were drawn from the amplification of reference gene primers. Measured with immunoSEQ multiplex PCR; TCRdb has only the in-frame clones, and not every one. V, J and clone size reflect that table, while D and trimming were determined from the DNA. The profile shows about 350,000 clones, 87% of them singletons. This clone has just one count. This clonotype originated in a man younger than 45 with COVID-19, enrolled during active disease. Sequencing used peripheral blood.

The CDR3 nucleotides read TGTGCCAGCAGCCAACTGACTAGCGGGGGTTACAATGAGCAGTTCTTC. This sequence encodes CASSQLTSGGYNEQFF. This chain joins TRBV3-1 (or the pseudogene TRBV3-2) and TRBJ2-1, with TRBD2 matching over 12 bases. V was clipped by 2 bases and J by 4 bases; unmatched bases: 3. The length of the CDR3 is 16 residues. Germline V gene lookup returns CDR1 LGHDT and CDR2 YNNKEL (reference sequence).